The 24 T cell receptor beta chains below come from one sample, sequenced in a study of T cell clonality in common variable immunodeficiency. Study-wide findings and caveats: Reportedly, TCR beta sequences from common variable immunodeficiency showed fewer deletions and N-nucleotide insertions.

The repertoire was sequenced with immunoSEQ multiplex PCR; TCRdb's copy has only in-frame clones and lacks some. The sample counts 25,000 to 30,000 clones, none seen once; the ten largest own 29%. Which antigens these TCRs recognize remains unknown. The source material was peripheral blood mononuclear cells. All receptors derive from a human donor with common variable immunodeficiency.

A word on this clone: The read terminates 3 residues before the CDR3 end, so the remaining end is supplied by the germline J gene. The chain is built from TRBV11-3 and TRBJ2-3, with D unresolved. CDR3 size: 14 residues. V dropped 6 bases and J dropped 2 bases, with 12 bases sitting between them. The germline V gene encodes CDR1 SGHNT and CDR2 YENEEA. CDR3 region: CASSDSQYTDTQYF. Incomplete CDR3 DNA: TGTGCCAGCAGTGACTCCCAATACACAGATACG.

With respect to this clone: The sequence runs out 3 residues before the end of the CDR3; the remainder is reconstructed from the germline J gene. The rearrangement links TRBV19 to TRBJ2-6; D remains ambiguous. The CDR3 covers 13 residues. Looked up from germline, CDR1 is LNHDA and CDR2 is SQIVND (reference sequence). CDR3 DNA, as far as it was read: TGTGCCAGTACCTTAAACAGTCAGACCTTC. This gives the protein CASTLNSQTF. The entire CDR3 reads CASTLNSQTFLTF.

This clone was seen only a few times. The CDR3 goes on 3 residues after the read ends, and that part is filled in from the germline J gene. The genes are TRBV5-1 and TRBJ1-1, with TRBD1 identical over 7 bases. The CDR3 is 15 amino acids. The J segment lost 5 bases and the V segment lost 3 bases, leaving 10 bases of the junction unmatched. The V gene's germline CDR1 is SGHRS and CDR2 YFSETQ. Incomplete CDR3 DNA: TGCGCCAGCAGCTCCGGACAGGTACTAGGAACTGAA. Its translation is CASSSGQVLGTE. The full CDR3 is CASSSGQVLGTEAFF.

A remark on this clone: Coverage ceases 3 residues before the CDR3 finishes, and the germline J gene fills in the end. The chain combines TRBV7-2 with TRBJ1-1, with TRBD1 matching over 8 bases. The ends lost 5 bases at V and 6 bases at J; junction bases unmatched: 5. From germline, CDR1 is SGHTA and CDR2 FQGNSA. CDR3 length: 13 amino acids. The CDR3 here is CASSPGRGPEAFF. CDR3 DNA (partial): TGTGCCAGCAGCCCCGGCAGGGGGCCTGAA.

Note on this clone: The CDR3 end lies 3 residues beyond the end of the read and is filled in from the germline J gene. The chain carries TRBV19 and TRBJ1-3; a weak D match, TRBD1 (6 bases). The CDR3 sequence is 15 residues long. With 6 bases removed from V and 0 bases from J, the gap between germline ends came to 12 bases. From germline, CDR1 is LNHDA and CDR2 SQIVND (reference sequence). Partial CDR3 DNA: TGTGCCAGTAGCGGACAGTTCCACTCTGGAAACACC. Encoded protein: CASSGQFHSGNT. The entire CDR3 protein reads CASSGQFHSGNTIYF.

This clone was found many times. The read ends 3 residues shy of where the CDR3 ends; the end is completed using the germline J gene. The chain carries TRBV18 and TRBJ2-5; no reliable D call. The ends were cut back, 2 bases at V and 1 base at J, with 8 bases in the middle. The V gene's germline CDR1 is KGHSH and CDR2 LQKENI. This CDR3 spans 14 amino acids. CDR3 DNA (partial): TGTGCCAGCTCACCAGGCCAGATCCAAGAGACC. Translating gives CASSPGQIQET. The whole CDR3 sequence reads CASSPGQIQETQYF.

At least ten counts were recorded for this clone. The CDR3 is cut off 3 residues early in the read; its end comes from the germline J gene. The V gene is TRBV10-1, the J gene TRBJ2-1; 12 bases line up with TRBD2. J gave up 8 bases and V 6 bases, and 11 bases lay outside the gene matches. CDR1 and CDR2 (germline): WNHNN, SYGVQD (reference sequence). The CDR3 consists of 16 residues. Incomplete CDR3 DNA: TGCGCCAGCAGCCGAATTCTAGCGGGGGGGCACGATGAG. It specifies CASSRILAGGHDE. The CDR3 in full is CASSRILAGGHDEQFF.

Ten or more counts support this clone. The part of the CDR3 DNA that was read is TGTGCCAGCTCACGACTAGCGGTTGGGCAAGAGACC. Translating gives CASSRLAVGQET. The entire CDR3 protein reads CASSRLAVGQETQYF. The chain employs TRBV18 and TRBJ2-5; the match to TRBD2 covers 9 bases. From the germline J gene comes the end of the CDR3, since the read stops 3 residues before it. The V and J ends lost 4 bases and 2 bases, in that order; junction bases with no gene match: 5. The CDR3 has 15 residues. From germline, CDR1 is KGHSH and CDR2 LQKENI.

This clone came up a few times. The CDR3 bases that were read are TGCGCCAGCAGCCCCGGGACTAGCGGAGGCGAG. Translation: CASSPGTSGGE. Given in full, the CDR3 is CASSPGTSGGEQYF. This chain joins TRBV5-1 and TRBJ2-7; 11 nucleotides match TRBD2. The read stops 3 residues short of the end of the CDR3; the missing end is completed from the germline J gene. This CDR3 is 14 amino acids long. Trimming at V came to 4 bases and at J to 6 bases, leaving 6 bases not matched to a gene. Germline V gene data show CDR1 as SGHRS and CDR2 as YFSETQ.

As for this clone: One end of the junction fails to match germline, which may point to a read error. The CDR3 spells CSSSFLGETQYF. The sequenced CDR3 bases are TGTTCCAGCAGCTTTTTAGGGGAGACC. V usage is TRBV7-9 and J usage is TRBJ2-5, with D unresolved. The DNA ends 3 residues before the CDR3 does, and the rest of the CDR3 is filled in from the germline J gene. The CDR3 extends over 12 amino acids. The germline CDR1 and CDR2 sequences are SEHNR and FQNEAQ (reference sequence).

As for this clone: The CDR3 end lies 3 residues beyond the end of the read and is filled in from the germline J gene. The rearrangement links TRBV18 to TRBJ2-3, with 8 bases fitting TRBD2. The CDR3 spans 13 residues. Germline CDR1 and CDR2: KGHSH and LQKENI. After removal of 6 bases from V and 4 bases from J, the junction contained 3 bases not matched to a gene. The sequenced CDR3 bases are TGTGCCAGCTCCGGGACTAGAGCAGATACG. This translates into CASSGTRADT. The entire CDR3 protein reads CASSGTRADTQYF.

There are a few counts of this clone. The CDR3 goes on 3 residues after the read ends, and that part is filled in from the germline J gene. This chain uses TRBV6-2 or TRBV6-3 with TRBJ2-7; 10 nucleotides line up with TRBD1. The CDR3 is 16 residues long. J lost 3 bases, V lost 2 bases, and 7 bases had no gene match. Looked up from germline, CDR1 is MNHEY and CDR2 is SVGEGT. CDR3 amino acids: CASSYGGQGLYYEQYF. The part of the CDR3 DNA that was read is TGTGCCAGCAGTTACGGGGGACAGGGGTTATACTACGAG.

Remarks on this clone: The observed sequence ends 3 residues before the CDR3 terminus, with the missing tail filled in from the germline J gene. The chain uses TRBV7-3 and TRBJ1-1, with D possibly matching TRBD1 (5 bases). Trimming removed 5 bases at V and 1 base at J, with 8 bases between. Germline V CDR1 and CDR2: SGHTA, FQGTGA. This CDR3 is 13 amino acids long. The CDR3 is CASSGDRNTEAFF. The sequenced part of the CDR3 DNA is TGTGCCAGCAGCGGTGACAGGAACACTGAA.

A remark on this clone: The CDR3 end lies 3 residues beyond the end of the read and is filled in from the germline J gene. The rearrangement joins TRBV6-4 to TRBJ1-2; D is ambiguous. CDR1 is MRHNA, CDR2 SNTAGT, per germline. Trimming removed 4 bases from V and 7 bases from J, with 25 bases in between. The CDR3 is 17 residues long. The CDR3 is CASSGSRNSLAPSGYTF. Incomplete CDR3 DNA: TGTGCCAGCAGTGGCTCCCGGAATAGCCTGGCCCCGAGTGGC.

The sample holds a few counts of this clone. The DNA ends 3 residues before the CDR3 does, and the rest of the CDR3 is filled in from the germline J gene. This chain links TRBV7-6 with TRBJ1-4; the D is unclear. Trimming removed 5 bases at V and 8 bases at J, with 12 bases between. Germline CDR1 and CDR2: SGHVS and FNYEAQ. The CDR3 contains 13 residues. The DNA read from the CDR3 is TGTGCCAGCAGCCCCCAGTCCAAGGAAAAA. This sequence encodes CASSPQSKEK. The CDR3 in its entirety is CASSPQSKEKLFF.

This clone was picked up a small number of times. The read ends 3 residues shy of where the CDR3 ends; the end is completed using the germline J gene. The chain recombines TRBV19 with TRBJ2-1; 7 bases map to TRBD2. The CDR3 extends over 17 amino acids. The V gene's germline CDR1 is LNHDA and CDR2 SQIVND (reference sequence). The trim removed 3 bases at V and 5 bases at J, leaving 13 bases unmatched. Incomplete CDR3 DNA: TGTGCCAGTAGTATGGGGGGGAGAAGCGGGGAAAACAATGAG. This encodes CASSMGGRSGENNE. The full-length CDR3 reads as CASSMGGRSGENNEQFF. The full variable domain, its missing parts supplied by reference TRBV19 and TRBJ2-1, is DGGITQSPKYLFRKEGQNVTLSCEQNLNHDAMYWYRQDPGQGLRLIYYSQIVNDFQKGDIAEGYSVSREKKESFPLTVTSAQKNPTAFYLCASSMGGRSGENNEQFFGPGTRLTVL.

With respect to this clone: With the read ending 3 residues before the CDR3 end, the germline J gene is used to fill in that end. The V call is TRBV20-1, the J call TRBJ2-3, with 12 positions matching TRBD2. This CDR3 comprises 15 residues. Germline V gene sequence: CDR1 DFQATT, CDR2 SNEGSKA (reference sequence). Trimming at V came to 6 bases and at J to 3 bases, leaving 7 bases not matched to a gene. Incomplete CDR3 DNA: TGCAGTGCAAAACGGACTAGCGGGGTGACAGATACG. Its protein product is CSAKRTSGVTDT. The entire CDR3 is CSAKRTSGVTDTQYF.

Of note for this clone: Sequencing ends 3 residues short of the CDR3 end; the germline J gene provides the rest. This chain joins TRBV7-9 and TRBJ1-4; D ambiguous. Trimming stripped 3 bases from V and 6 bases from J, with 14 bases between. Germline assignment: CDR1 SEHNR and CDR2 FQNEAQ (reference sequence). CDR3 size: 15 residues. The sequenced part of the CDR3 DNA is TGTGCCAGCAGCTTTCCCCTCGGGTCCGATGAAAAA. It codes for CASSFPLGSDEK. The whole CDR3 sequence is CASSFPLGSDEKLFF.

This clone came up a few times. The CDR3 is cut off 3 residues early in the read; its end comes from the germline J gene. The chain uses TRBV19 and TRBJ2-3, with 7 bases fitting TRBD2. V lost 1 base and J lost 4; bases outside the gene matches: 8. This CDR3 is built from 16 residues. Germline V CDR1 and CDR2: LNHDA, SQIVND (reference sequence). Here the CDR3 reads CASSIGTSFAADTQYF. CDR3 DNA, as far as it was read: TGTGCCAGTAGTATAGGGACTAGTTTTGCGGCAGATACG.

This clone was counted only a few times. The sequence runs out 3 residues before the end of the CDR3; the remainder is reconstructed from the germline J gene. The V gene is TRBV2, the J gene TRBJ1-1; D is perhaps TRBD1 (6 bases). In germline, CDR1 is SNHLY, CDR2 FYNNEI. CDR3 length: 13 residues. The CDR3 is CASTGQFREEAFF. The covered CDR3 bases are TGTGCCAGCACCGGACAGTTTCGGGAGGAA.

This clone was recorded many times. The CDR3 end lies 3 residues beyond the end of the read and is filled in from the germline J gene. This sequence joins TRBV7-9 and TRBJ2-7, with 11 bases that match TRBD2. Germline lookup yields CDR1 SEHNR and CDR2 FQNEAQ (reference sequence). This CDR3 is built from 15 residues. J gave up 3 bases and V 10 bases, and 11 bases lay outside the gene matches. CDR3 DNA (partial): TGTGCCACTACACCCACTAGCGGGGGACTCTACGAG. As protein: CATTPTSGGLYE. The entire CDR3 protein is CATTPTSGGLYEQYF.

Many counts were recorded for this clone. The read gets to within 3 residues of the CDR3 end, and the germline J gene fills in the rest. V usage is TRBV2 and J usage is TRBJ2-1; the D is unclear. Deletions cut 9 bases from V and 7 bases from J, with 7 bases between. Germline V gene data show CDR1 as SNHLY and CDR2 as FYNNEI. The CDR3 length is 10 residues. CDR3 in amino acids: CARGQNEQFF. The sequenced CDR3 bases are TGTGCCAGGGGCCAGAATGAG. The whole variable domain, filled in from reference TRBV2 and TRBJ2-1, reads EPEVTQTPSHQVTQMGQEVILRCVPISNHLYFYWYRQILGQKVEFLVSFYNNEISEKSEIFDDQFSVERPDGSNFTLKIRSTKLEDSAMYFCARGQNEQFFGPGTRLTVL.

This clone was counted many times. The CDR3 end lies 3 residues beyond the end of the read and is filled in from the germline J gene. The chain has TRBV18 and TRBJ1-4, with 7 bases aligning to TRBD1. This CDR3 has 15 amino acids. The V and J ends lost 6 bases and 2 bases, in that order; junction bases with no gene match: 6. The germline gives CDR1 KGHSH, CDR2 LQKENI. CDR3 bases read: TGTGCCAGCTCGCGACGACAGGGCACTAATGAAAAA. This sequence encodes CASSRRQGTNEK. The whole CDR3 sequence is CASSRRQGTNEKLFF. Filled out from reference TRBV18 and TRBJ1-4, the complete variable domain reads NAGVMQNPRHLVRRRGQEARLRCSPMKGHSHVYWYRQLPEEGLKFMVYLQKENIIDESGMPKERFSAEFPKEGPSILRIQQVVRGDSAAYFCASSRRQGTNEKLFFGSGTQLSVL.

This clone was seen ten or more times. The chain's CDR3 is CASMARGVPTSTDTQYF. CDR3 DNA (partial): TGTGCCAGTATGGCGCGGGGGGTCCCCACTAGCACAGATACG. The J gene is TRBJ2-3, the V gene TRBV19; 8 nucleotides agree with TRBD2. The CDR3 end is not reached by the read, which stops 3 residues before it; the germline J gene fills it in. The germline CDR1 and CDR2 sequences are LNHDA and SQIVND (reference sequence). The CDR3 consists of 17 residues. V dropped 7 bases and J dropped 0; count of bases not matched to a gene: 12.